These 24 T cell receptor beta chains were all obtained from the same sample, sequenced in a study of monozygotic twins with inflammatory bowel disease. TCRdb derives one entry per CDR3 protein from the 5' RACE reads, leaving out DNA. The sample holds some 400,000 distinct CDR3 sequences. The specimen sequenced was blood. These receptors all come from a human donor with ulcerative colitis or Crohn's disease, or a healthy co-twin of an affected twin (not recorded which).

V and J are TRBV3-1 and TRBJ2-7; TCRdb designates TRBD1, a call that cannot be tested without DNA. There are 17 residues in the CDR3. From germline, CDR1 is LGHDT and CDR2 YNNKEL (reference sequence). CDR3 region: CASSQDDRQGRRGEQYF.

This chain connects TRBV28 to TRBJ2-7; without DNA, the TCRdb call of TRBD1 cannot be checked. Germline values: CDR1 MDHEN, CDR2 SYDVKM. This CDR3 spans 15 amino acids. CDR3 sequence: CASSFRRGRGYEQYF.

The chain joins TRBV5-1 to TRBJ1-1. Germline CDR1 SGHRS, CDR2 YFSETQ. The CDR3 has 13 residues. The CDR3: CASSWGQNTEAFF.

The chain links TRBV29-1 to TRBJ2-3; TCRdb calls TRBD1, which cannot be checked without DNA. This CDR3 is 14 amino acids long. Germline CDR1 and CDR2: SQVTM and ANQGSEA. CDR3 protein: CSIQTGGFTDTQYF.

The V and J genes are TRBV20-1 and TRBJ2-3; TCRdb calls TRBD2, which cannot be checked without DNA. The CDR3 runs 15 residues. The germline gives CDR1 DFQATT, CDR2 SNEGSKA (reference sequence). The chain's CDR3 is CSASVAGGPADTQYF.

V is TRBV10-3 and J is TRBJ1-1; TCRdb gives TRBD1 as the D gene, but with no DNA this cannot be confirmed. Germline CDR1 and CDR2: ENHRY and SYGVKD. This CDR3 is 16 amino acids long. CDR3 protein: CAISPGTGSIGTEAFF.

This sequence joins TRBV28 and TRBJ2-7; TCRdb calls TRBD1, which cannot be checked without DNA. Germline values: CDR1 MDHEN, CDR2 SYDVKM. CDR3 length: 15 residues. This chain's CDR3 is CASSPQGAELWEQYF.

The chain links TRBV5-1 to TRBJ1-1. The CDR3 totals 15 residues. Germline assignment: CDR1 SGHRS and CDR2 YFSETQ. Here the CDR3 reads CASSWSARTNTEAFF. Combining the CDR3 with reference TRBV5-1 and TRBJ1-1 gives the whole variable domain KAGVTQTPRYLIKTRGQQVTLSCSPISGHRSVSWYQQTPGQGLQFLFEYFSETQRNKGNFPGRFSGRQFSNSRSEMNVSTLELGDSALYLCASSWSARTNTEAFFGQGTRLTVV.

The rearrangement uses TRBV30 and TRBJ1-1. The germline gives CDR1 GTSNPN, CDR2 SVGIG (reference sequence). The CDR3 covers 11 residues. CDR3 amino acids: CAWSGQAEAFF. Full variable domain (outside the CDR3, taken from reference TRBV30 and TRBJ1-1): SQTIHQWPATLVQPVGSPLSLECTVEGTSNPNLYWYRQAAGRGLQLLFYSVGIGQISSEVPQNLSASRPQDRQFILSSKKLLLSDSGFYLCAWSGQAEAFFGQGTRLTVV.

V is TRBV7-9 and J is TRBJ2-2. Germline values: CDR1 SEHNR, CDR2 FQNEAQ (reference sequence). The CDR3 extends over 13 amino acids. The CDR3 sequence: CASSLTSGGELFF.

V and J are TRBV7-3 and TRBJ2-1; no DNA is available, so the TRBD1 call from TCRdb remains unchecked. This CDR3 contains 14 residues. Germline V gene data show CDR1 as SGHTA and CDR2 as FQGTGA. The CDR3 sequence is CASSPQAINNEQFF. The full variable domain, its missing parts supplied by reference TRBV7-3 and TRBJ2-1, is GAGVSQTPSNKVTEKGKYVELRCDPISGHTALYWYRQSLGQGPEFLIYFQGTGAADDSGLPNDRFFAVRPEGSVSTLKIQRTERGDSAVYLCASSPQAINNEQFFGPGTRLTVL.

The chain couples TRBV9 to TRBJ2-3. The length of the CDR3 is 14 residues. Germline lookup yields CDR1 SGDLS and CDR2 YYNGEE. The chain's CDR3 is CASSGESGTDTQYF.

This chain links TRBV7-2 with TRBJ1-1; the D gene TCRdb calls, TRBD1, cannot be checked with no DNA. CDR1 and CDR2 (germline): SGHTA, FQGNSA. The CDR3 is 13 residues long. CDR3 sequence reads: CASSWDRETEAFF. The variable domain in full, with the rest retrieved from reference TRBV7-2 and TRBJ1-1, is GAGVSQSPSNKVTEKGKDVELRCDPISGHTALYWYRQSLGQGLEFLIYFQGNSAPDKSGLPSDRFSAERTGGSVSTLTIQRTQQEDSAVYLCASSWDRETEAFFGQGTRLTVV.

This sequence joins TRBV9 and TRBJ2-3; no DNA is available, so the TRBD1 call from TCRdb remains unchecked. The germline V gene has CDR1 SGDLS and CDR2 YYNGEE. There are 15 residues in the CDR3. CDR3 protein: CASSAQRGPTDTQYF.

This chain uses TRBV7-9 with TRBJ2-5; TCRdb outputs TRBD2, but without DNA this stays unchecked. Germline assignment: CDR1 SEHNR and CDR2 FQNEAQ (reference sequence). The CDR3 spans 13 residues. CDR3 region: CASSSGLAGTQYF.

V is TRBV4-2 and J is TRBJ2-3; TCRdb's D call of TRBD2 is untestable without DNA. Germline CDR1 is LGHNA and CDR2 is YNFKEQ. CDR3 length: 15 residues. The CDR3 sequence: CASSETILPTDTQYF.

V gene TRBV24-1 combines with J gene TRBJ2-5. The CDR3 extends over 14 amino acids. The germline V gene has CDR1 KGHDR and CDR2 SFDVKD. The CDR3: CATSDSRHQETQYF.

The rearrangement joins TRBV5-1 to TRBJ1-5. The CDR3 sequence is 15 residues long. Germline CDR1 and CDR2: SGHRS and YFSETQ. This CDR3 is CASSLEPRGNQPQHF.

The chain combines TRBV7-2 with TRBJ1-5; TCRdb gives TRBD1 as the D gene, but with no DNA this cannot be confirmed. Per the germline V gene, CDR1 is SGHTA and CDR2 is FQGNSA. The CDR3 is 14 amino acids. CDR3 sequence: CASSLDRTNQPQHF.

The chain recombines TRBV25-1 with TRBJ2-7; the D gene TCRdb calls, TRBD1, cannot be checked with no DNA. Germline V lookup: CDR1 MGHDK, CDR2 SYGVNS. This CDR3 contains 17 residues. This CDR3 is CASSDLIQGAPGYEQYF.

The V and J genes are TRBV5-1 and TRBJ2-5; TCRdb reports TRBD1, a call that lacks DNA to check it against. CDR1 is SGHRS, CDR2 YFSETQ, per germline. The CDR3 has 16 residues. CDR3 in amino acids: CASSLDNALSAETQYF.

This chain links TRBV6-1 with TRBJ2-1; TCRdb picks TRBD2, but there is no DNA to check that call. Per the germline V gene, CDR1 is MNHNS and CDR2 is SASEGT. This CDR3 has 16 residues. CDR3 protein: CASSRPQAGGYNEQFF.

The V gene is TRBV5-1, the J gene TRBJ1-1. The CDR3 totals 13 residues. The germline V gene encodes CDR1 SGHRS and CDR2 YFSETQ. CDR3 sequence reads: CASSLSRPAEAFF.

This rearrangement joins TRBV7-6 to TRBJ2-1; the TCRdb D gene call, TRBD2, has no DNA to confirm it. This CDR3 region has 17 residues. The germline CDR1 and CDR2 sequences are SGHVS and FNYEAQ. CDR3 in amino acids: CASSILGGRPFSHEQFF. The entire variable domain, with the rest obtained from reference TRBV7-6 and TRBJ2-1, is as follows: GAGVSQSPRYKVTKRGQDVALRCDPISGHVSLYWYRQALGQGPEFLTYFNYEAQQDKSGLPNDRFSAERPEGSISTLTIQRTEQRDSAMYRCASSILGGRPFSHEQFFGPGTRLTVL.